The entry below gives a single T cell receptor beta chain sequence along with its context. Its target is unknown. The CDR3 spans 14 residues. From germline, CDR1 is LGHNA and CDR2 YSLEER. The data are from a study of CXCR3-negative and CXCR3-positive naive CD8 T cells. Study at large: Cumulative TRB read yield was about 140 million, averaging about 1.5 +/- 0.3 million per library.

cDNA libraries for TRB were generated by 5' RACE incorporating UMI labels. TCRdb reprocessed the 5' RACE reads, keeping one entry per CDR3 protein, no DNA. The sample has some 56,000 distinct CDR3 sequences. Study-level points and caveats: Naive CXCR3-positive and CXCR3-negative cells shared TRBV-TRBJ usage; memory cells diverged. Most assays used freshly isolated PBMCs, as cryopreservation partially reduced CXCR3. CD5 surface expression was similar among naive subsets, and TCR strength was estimated by inference from TRB CDR3 properties.

This chain connects TRBV4-3 to TRBJ1-2. Sequenced: memory CD8+ T cells from blood. The sequence was collected from a human donor in good health. Some clones in this sample may be carry-over from other donors' samples. The CDR3 loop is CASSQDRLTNGYTF.